This T cell receptor beta chain was sequenced during a study of OX40 agonist ivuxolimab in advanced cancers. At the level of the study: Intravenous ivuxolimab at 0.01 to 10 mg/kg was given to patients every 2 weeks. Study-level results: Low clonal expansion, among the lowest seen, marked partial responders at 0.1-3.0 mg/kg. Within 6 weeks, CD4+ and CD8+ blood T cells expanded clonally at 0.1 to 3.0 mg/kg. Fewer expanded clones were found on average in CD4+ than in CD8+ T cells.

The protocol was immunoSEQ multiplex PCR, while the TCRdb copy is restricted to in-frame clones and leaves out a portion. The sample lists 54,000 or so clones, 75% to 90% occurring once. About this clone itself: The target antigen is unknown.

Germline V lookup: CDR1 SGHRS, CDR2 YFSETQ. The CDR3 contains 16 residues. Trimming stripped 0 bases from V and 2 bases from J, with 12 bases between. The source material was CD4+ or CD8+ T cells sorted from blood, sampled in a trial of the OX40 agonist ivuxolimab. The TCR originated in an adult with an advanced solid tumor such as melanoma, head and neck, liver or kidney cancer. This sequence joins TRBV5-1 and TRBJ2-1; D perhaps matches TRBD2 (6 bases). CDR3 sequence: CASSLGASGAYNEQFF. DNA for the CDR3: TGCGCCAGCAGCTTGGGGGCCTCGGGGGCCTACAATGAGCAGTTCTTC.